The 28 T cell receptor beta chains presented below share a single source sample, sequenced in a study of blood T cell repertoires in COVID-19. Libraries were prepared by immunoSEQ multiplex PCR; TCRdb keeps only in-frame clonotypes and omits some of them. The data show hundreds of thousands of clones, about nine tenths seen once. Sequencing was carried out using PBMCs or T cells enriched from blood (not recorded which). The receptor source for this set is a woman in her 40s who had recovered from COVID-19.

The genes are TRBV18 and TRBJ1-1; D possibly corresponds to TRBD1 (5 bases). The germline V gene encodes CDR1 KGHSH and CDR2 LQKENI. V lost 3 bases and J lost 4, with 9 bases in between. The CDR3 has 13 residues. CDR3 loop: CASSPIGGTEAFF. Written as DNA, the CDR3 is TGTGCCAGCTCACCTATCGGGGGCACTGAAGCTTTCTTT.

This clone was seen only once. The gene calls are TRBV10-3 and TRBJ1-1, with 7 positions matching TRBD1. The J segment lost 5 bases and the V segment lost 6 bases, leaving 9 bases of the junction unmatched. Germline V gene lookup returns CDR1 ENHRY and CDR2 SYGVKD. The CDR3 spans 14 residues. CDR3 region: CAISDTGARTEAFF. The CDR3 region has the DNA TGTGCCATCAGCGATACAGGGGCCCGGACTGAAGCTTTCTTT.

This clone occurred once. The genes are TRBV18 and TRBJ2-7, with TRBD1 identical over 8 bases. The germline CDR1 and CDR2 sequences are KGHSH and LQKENI. The CDR3 loop spans 15 amino acids. With V trimmed by 3 bases and J by 1 base, 5 bases remained unmatched. This chain's CDR3 is CASSPGTGNSYEQYF. The CDR3 nucleotides read TGTGCCAGCTCACCGGGGACAGGAAATTCCTACGAGCAGTACTTC.

The chain employs TRBV28 and TRBJ2-1, with 11 nucleotides matching TRBD1. V dropped 6 bases and J dropped 2; count of bases not matched to a gene: 9. The length of the CDR3 is 17 residues. Germline CDR1 MDHEN, CDR2 SYDVKM. The CDR3 protein is CASSDAGQGVAYNEQFF. CDR3 bases: TGTGCCAGCAGCGACGCGGGACAGGGGGTCGCCTACAATGAGCAGTTCTTC.

The chain recombines TRBV12-5 with TRBJ1-3; D unresolved. CDR1 and CDR2 (germline): LGHNT, FRNRAP. This CDR3 comprises 13 residues. V was trimmed by 6 bases and J by 0 bases, leaving 6 bases between them. The CDR3 DNA sequence: TGTGCTAGTGGGGAGAGCTCTGGAAACACCATATATTTT. Its protein product is CASGESSGNTIYF.

The chain carries TRBV7-2 and TRBJ1-2; 10 bases are shared with TRBD1. Germline V gene sequence: CDR1 SGHTA, CDR2 FQGNSA. The CDR3 contains 15 residues. After removal of 1 base from V and 2 bases from J, the junction contained 1 base not matched to a gene. The DNA of the CDR3 is TGTGCCAGCAGCTTAGGGGGACAGGGGAACTATGGCTACACCTTC. This codes for CASSLGGQGNYGYTF.

This chain connects TRBV5-1 to TRBJ2-7, with 14 nucleotides matching TRBD2. The length of the CDR3 is 16 residues. Germline assignment: CDR1 SGHRS and CDR2 YFSETQ. V lost 0 bases and J lost 6; bases outside the gene matches: 5. The CDR3 DNA reads TGCGCCAGCAGCTTGGGGGGACTAGCGGGAGTCGGCGAGCAGTACTTC. Translated: CASSLGGLAGVGEQYF.

The V call is TRBV5-8, the J call TRBJ2-7; 7 nucleotides match TRBD1. V trimming: 4 bases; J trimming: 2 bases; junction bases outside the gene matches: 3. Germline V lookup: CDR1 SGHTS, CDR2 YDEGEE. The CDR3 has 13 residues. The CDR3 reads CASSLDRAYEQYF. DNA for the CDR3: TGTGCCAGCAGCCTAGACAGGGCCTACGAGCAGTACTTC.

In its sample, this clone was seen once. The V gene is TRBV7-2, the J gene TRBJ1-2; D not resolved. Trimming removed 2 bases from V and 4 bases from J, with 8 bases in between. From germline, CDR1 is SGHTA and CDR2 FQGNSA. This CDR3 contains 13 residues. The CDR3 DNA is TGTGCCAGCAGCTTAACACAGTCCTATGGCTACACCTTC. It translates to CASSLTQSYGYTF.

CDR3 residues: CASSYSNSGTEAFF. The CDR3 DNA is TGTGCCAGCAGTTACTCGAATTCCGGGACTGAAGCTTTCTTT. The V and J genes are TRBV6-2 or TRBV6-3 and TRBJ1-1; D is uncertain. CDR1 is MNHEY and CDR2 is SVGEGT in the germline V gene. With 0 bases removed from V and 5 bases from J, the gap between germline ends came to 10 bases. The CDR3 is 14 amino acids.

The V gene is TRBV27, the J gene TRBJ2-2; 10 nucleotides align to TRBD1. The CDR3 covers 16 residues. The germline gives CDR1 MNHEY, CDR2 SMNVEV (reference sequence). With 4 bases clipped from V and 5 bases from J, the junction kept 7 bases outside the gene matches. CDR3 nucleotide sequence: TGTGCCAGCAGTTATAACGGACAGGGGGGGACCGGGGAGCTGTTTTTT. Amino acids: CASSYNGQGGTGELFF.

The chain recombines TRBV3-1 (or the pseudogene TRBV3-2) with TRBJ2-1; 12 positions match TRBD2. V lost 6 bases to trimming and J lost 9 bases; unmatched junction nucleotides: 9. The CDR3 has 15 residues. CDR1 is LGHDT, CDR2 YNNKEL, per germline (reference sequence). The DNA for the CDR3 is TGTGCCAGCAGTTCTAGCGGGAGGGCTCTTAGTGAGCAGTTCTTC. Protein sequence: CASSSSGRALSEQFF.

This sequence joins TRBV24-1 and TRBJ2-1, with D maybe TRBD2 (5 bases). Germline V gene data show CDR1 as KGHDR and CDR2 as SFDVKD. The CDR3 is 13 amino acids. Trimming left V 6 bases short and J 5 bases short, with 10 bases between. CDR3 protein: CATSPRGNNEQFF. As DNA, the CDR3 is TGTGCCACCAGTCCTCGGGGAAACAATGAGCAGTTCTTC.

The chain uses TRBV6-5 and TRBJ1-2, with no clear D. The CDR3 length is 13 residues. The V gene's germline CDR1 is MNHEY and CDR2 SVGAGI. Between the trimmed V and J ends, which lost 5 bases and 3 bases, there was a span of 10 bases. CDR3 protein: CASSPTRDYGYTF. In nucleotides, the CDR3 is TGTGCCAGCAGTCCGACACGCGACTATGGCTACACCTTC.

V usage is TRBV5-1 and J usage is TRBJ1-5; D gene uncertain. The CDR3 sequence is 15 residues long. The V end lost 0 bases, the J end lost 3 bases, and 10 bases lay between the germline ends. Germline V gene data show CDR1 as SGHRS and CDR2 as YFSETQ. The CDR3 sequence is CASSLGTGLNQPQHF. Here the CDR3 DNA reads TGCGCCAGCAGCTTGGGAACCGGTCTCAATCAGCCCCAGCATTTT.

V gene TRBV20-1 combines with J gene TRBJ1-2, with 7 bases lining up with TRBD1. The V segment lost 5 bases and the J segment 7 bases; nucleotides outside the gene matches: 4. Germline lookup yields CDR1 DFQATT and CDR2 SNEGSKA (reference sequence). The CDR3 is made up of 11 amino acids. The CDR3 spells CSAGYRGGYTF. In DNA form, the CDR3 reads TGCAGTGCTGGGTACAGGGGTGGCTACACCTTC.

V usage is TRBV6-5 and J usage is TRBJ2-3; no firm D call. The V end was cut by 4 bases, the J end by 6 bases, with 8 bases between. The CDR3 runs 12 residues. CDR1 is MNHEY, CDR2 SVGAGI, per germline. Here the CDR3 DNA reads TGTGCCAGCAGTTCCCCCTCCGATACGCAGTATTTT. It translates to CASSSPSDTQYF.

This clone came up a few times. The V and J genes are TRBV6-4 and TRBJ2-2, with TRBD2 as a possible D gene (7 bases). CDR1 and CDR2 from the germline V gene are MRHNA and SNTAGT. Trimming left V 0 bases short and J 2 bases short, with 16 bases between. This CDR3 is 18 amino acids long. CDR3 DNA: TGTGCCAGCAGTGACTCGATTCGGGGGGCCCCAAACACCGGGGAGCTGTTTTTT. This translates into CASSDSIRGAPNTGELFF.

The chain carries TRBV3-1 (or the pseudogene TRBV3-2) and TRBJ1-2; 8 positions match TRBD1. The germline V gene encodes CDR1 LGHDT and CDR2 YNNKEL (reference sequence). This CDR3 spans 14 amino acids. V was pared by 4 bases and J by 1 base, with 2 bases of the junction left unmatched. The CDR3: CASSPGQVNYGYTF. In DNA form, the CDR3 reads TGTGCCAGCAGCCCGGGACAGGTTAACTATGGCTACACCTTC.

The chain links TRBV5-4 to TRBJ1-4; 10 nucleotides match TRBD1. Germline loops: CDR1 SGHNT, CDR2 YYREEE (reference sequence). The ends lost 0 bases at V and 7 bases at J; junction bases unmatched: 6. There are 16 residues in the CDR3. The CDR3 loop is CASSLGQGALGEKLFF. In DNA form, the CDR3 reads TGTGCCAGCAGCTTGGGACAGGGGGCGTTGGGTGAAAAACTGTTTTTT.

The V gene is TRBV10-3, the J gene TRBJ1-2; tentative D call: TRBD1 (6 bases). CDR1 and CDR2 (germline): ENHRY, SYGVKD. The V end lost 9 bases, the J end lost 5 bases, and 16 bases lay between the germline ends. CDR3 size: 13 residues. CDR3 nucleotides: TGTGCCATAATACAGGGTGTTGGATATGGCTACACCTTC. Translation: CAIIQGVGYGYTF.

The chain recombines TRBV27 with TRBJ2-2, with D perhaps TRBD2 (7 bases). The CDR3 is made up of 18 amino acids. Per the germline V gene, CDR1 is MNHEY and CDR2 is SMNVEV (reference sequence). V lost 0 bases and J 2 bases, leaving 16 bases between the germline ends. CDR3 loop: CASSLSPGGGGNTGELFF. The CDR3 coding sequence is TGTGCCAGCAGTTTATCCCCTGGGGGCGGGGGAAACACCGGGGAGCTGTTTTTT.

The CDR3: CASSLSTGRAKEQYF. In nucleotides, the CDR3 is TGTGCCAGCAGCTTAAGTACCGGGAGGGCCAAGGAGCAGTACTTC. The chain has TRBV7-2 and TRBJ2-7; 8 bases match TRBD2. V trimming: 2 bases; J trimming: 7 bases; junction bases outside the gene matches: 10. Germline-derived CDR1 and CDR2 are SGHTA and FQGNSA. This CDR3 comprises 15 residues.

This clone was picked up one time. The J gene is TRBJ2-6, the V gene TRBV12-3 or TRBV12-4; unclear D gene. V dropped 7 bases and J dropped 4 bases, with 8 bases sitting between them. CDR3 length equals 13 residues. CDR3: CASTYRGANVLTF. The CDR3 DNA reads TGTGCCAGCACTTATCGGGGGGCCAACGTCCTGACTTTC.

The V and J genes are TRBV7-2 and TRBJ2-7, with a tentative D call TRBD1 (6 bases). This CDR3 spans 17 amino acids. The germline V gene encodes CDR1 SGHTA and CDR2 FQGNSA. With 1 base removed from V and 2 bases from J, the gap between germline ends came to 18 bases. The CDR3: CASSLVTSGTSAYEQYF. Written as DNA, the CDR3 is TGTGCCAGCAGCTTAGTGACTTCCGGGACATCTGCCTACGAGCAGTACTTC.

This clone was seen a few times. The chain links TRBV27 to TRBJ1-1; the D gene is possibly TRBD1 (5 bases). The V gene lost 6 bases and the J gene lost 1 base, with 9 bases spanning the gap. Germline V gives CDR1 MNHEY, CDR2 SMNVEV (reference sequence). The CDR3 length is 13 residues. CDR3 sequence (DNA): TGTGCCAGCAGCGGGGGAAAGAACACTGAAGCTTTCTTT. It encodes CASSGGKNTEAFF.

V and J are TRBV28 and TRBJ2-5, with D possibly matching TRBD2 (5 bases). The V and J ends lost 6 bases and 5 bases respectively, with 22 bases between them. This CDR3 region has 16 residues. CDR1 and CDR2 (germline): MDHEN, SYDVKM. CDR3 loop: CASRLDSDSREETQYF. In nucleotides, the CDR3 is TGTGCCAGCAGGCTAGATTCGGACTCAAGGGAGGAGACCCAGTACTTC.

This chain links TRBV6-5 with TRBJ1-1; 7 bases are a match to TRBD1. The CDR3 is made up of 11 amino acids. Germline assignment: CDR1 MNHEY and CDR2 SVGAGI. Trimming took 6 bases from V and 10 from J; bases not matched to a gene: 5. The CDR3 coding sequence is TGTGCCAGCAGGCAGGGGGTGGTAGCTTTCTTT. Translated: CASRQGVVAFF.